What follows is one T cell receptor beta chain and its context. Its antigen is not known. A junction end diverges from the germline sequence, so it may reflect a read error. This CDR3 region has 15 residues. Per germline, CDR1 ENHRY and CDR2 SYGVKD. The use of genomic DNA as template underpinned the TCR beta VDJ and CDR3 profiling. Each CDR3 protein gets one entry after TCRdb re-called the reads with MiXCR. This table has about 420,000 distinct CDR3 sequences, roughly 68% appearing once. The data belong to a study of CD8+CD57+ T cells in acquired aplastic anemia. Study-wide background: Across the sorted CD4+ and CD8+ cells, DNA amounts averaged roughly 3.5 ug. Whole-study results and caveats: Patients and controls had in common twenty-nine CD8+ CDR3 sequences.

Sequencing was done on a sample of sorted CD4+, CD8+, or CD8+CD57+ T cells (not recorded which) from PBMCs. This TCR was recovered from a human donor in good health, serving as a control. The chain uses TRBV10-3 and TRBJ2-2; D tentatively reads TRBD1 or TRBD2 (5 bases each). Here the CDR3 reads CASSGAKGRNGELFF. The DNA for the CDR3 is TGTGCCAGCAGTGGGGCCAAGGGTCGCAACGGGGAGCTCTTCTTT.